This T cell receptor beta chain was identified during a study of cytomegalovirus exposure and HLA in healthy donors. Study-level points and caveats: In an earlier analysis, in some 600 donors, most V segments appeared productive either ~87% or ~30% of the time. The sole available immune exposure information was CMV serostatus.

This clone was recorded only once. Antigen: not known. Both 60 Vbeta primers and 13 Jbeta primers went into the PCR. The protocol was immunoSEQ multiplex PCR, while the TCRdb copy is restricted to in-frame clones and leaves out a portion. Among over 150,000 clones listed, 70% to 80% were seen once. Germline V gene lookup returns CDR1 LGHNT and CDR2 FRNRAP. CDR3 length: 15 amino acids. Unmatched junction bases numbered 6, after V lost 2 bases and J lost 4 bases. Material for sequencing was PBMCs. The chain links TRBV12-5 to TRBJ2-3, with 7 bases lining up with TRBD1. The clonotype comes from a middle-aged man in good health and CMV-seronegative. The CDR3 reads CASGLNDRVADTQYF. DNA for the CDR3: TGTGCTAGTGGTTTGAATGACAGGGTCGCAGATACGCAGTATTTT.